The entry below describes one T cell receptor (beta chain). These data belong to a study of blood T cell repertoires in COVID-19. About the research overall: Acute and convalescent COVID-19 specimens originated in the United States, Italy and Spain. T cells, B-cell-depleted T cells, or PBMCs provided the cDNA or gDNA that served as material.

In the study's own analysis: Reference gene primer amplification gave estimated nucleated cell counts. Clones were read by immunoSEQ multiplex PCR, and TCRdb kept only the in-frame ones, dropping some. V and J calls and clone size are copied from that table; D and trimming were computed from the DNA. This table holds some 110,000 clones, around nine tenths found once. V was clipped by 7 bases and J by 0 bases, with 18 bases between them. Germline loops: CDR1 SNHLY, CDR2 FYNNEI. The CDR3 is made up of 16 amino acids. This TCR came from a man aged 40-50 years with acute or convalescent COVID-19. The V call is TRBV2, the J call TRBJ1-1; no clear D. Specimen: peripheral blood. In nucleotides, the CDR3 is TGTGCCAGCACCGACAAAGCTTCGACCATGAACACTGAAGCTTTCTTT. Protein sequence: CASTDKASTMNTEAFF.